One TCR beta chain is described in this entry. Its matching antigen is unknown. These data are taken from a study of T cell responses to AZD1222 COVID-19 vaccine. Findings of the study overall: Repertoire sampling happened only post peak T cell response. A reported finding is that nearly half of spike-specific TCRs target unmutated variant regions.

The CDR3 length is 12 residues. Between the trimmed V and J ends, which lost 7 bases and 6 bases, there was a span of 10 bases. The repertoire was sequenced with immunoSEQ multiplex PCR; TCRdb's copy has only in-frame clones and lacks some. The data show some 200,000 clones, approximately 93% seen once. The clonotype was recovered from an adult who received the AZD1222 COVID-19 vaccine. The gene calls are TRBV12-3 or TRBV12-4 and TRBJ1-3; D uncertain. The material sequenced was peripheral blood, taken 28 days after the second AZD1222 dose. In DNA form, the CDR3 reads TGTGCCAGCACATTGAGCGTAAACACCATATATTTT. It codes for CASTLSVNTIYF.